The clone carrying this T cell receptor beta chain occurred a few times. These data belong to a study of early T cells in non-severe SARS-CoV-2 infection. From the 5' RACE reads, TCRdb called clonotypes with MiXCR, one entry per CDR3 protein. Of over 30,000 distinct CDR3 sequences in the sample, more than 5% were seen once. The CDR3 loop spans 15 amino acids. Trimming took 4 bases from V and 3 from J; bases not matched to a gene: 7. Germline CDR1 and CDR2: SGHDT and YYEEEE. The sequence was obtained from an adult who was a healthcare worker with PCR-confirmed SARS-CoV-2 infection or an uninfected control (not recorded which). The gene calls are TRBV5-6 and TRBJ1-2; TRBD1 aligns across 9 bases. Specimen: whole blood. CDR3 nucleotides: TGTGCCAGCAGCCCCCGGACAGGGGTATACTATGGCTACACCTTC. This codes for CASSPRTGVYYGYTF.